One and the same sample provided the 26 T cell receptor beta chains below, sequenced in a study of T cell repertoires in cytomegalovirus infection. TCRdb reprocessed the reads with MiXCR, giving one entry per CDR3 protein. The data hold over 120,000 distinct CDR3 sequences, with 32% observed a single time. Their recognized antigens are unknown. The source was CD8+ T cells from cultured PBMCs, collected from culture after CMV antigen stimulation. The receptors derive from a human donor in good health (CMV status not recorded). Some clones in this sample may be carry-over from other donors' samples.

The rearrangement links TRBV29-1 to TRBJ2-7; 7 bases map to TRBD1. This CDR3 contains 11 residues. CDR1 is SQVTM, CDR2 ANQGSEA, per germline. V shed 6 bases, J shed 5 bases, and the junction held 4 bases outside the gene matches. The CDR3 DNA follows: TGCAGCGTCGACAGGGAGAACGAGCAGTACTTC. Translation gives CSVDRENEQYF.

This chain uses TRBV12-3 or TRBV12-4 with TRBJ2-3; TRBD1 agrees at 9 bases. V was clipped by 3 bases and J by 6 bases; unmatched bases: 7. The CDR3 runs to 15 residues. For the CDR3, the DNA is TGTGCCAGCAGTTTCCTGGACAGGGGAGGGGATACGCAGTATTTT. This sequence encodes CASSFLDRGGDTQYF.

This clonotype was counted between two and nine times. The J gene is TRBJ1-2, the V gene TRBV6-1; D possibly corresponds to TRBD1 (6 bases). The CDR3 loop spans 15 amino acids. V was pared by 5 bases and J by 5 bases, with 18 bases between. Germline loops: CDR1 MNHNS, CDR2 SASEGT. This CDR3 reads CASSPPGGAWYGYTF. CDR3 in DNA: TGTGCCAGCAGTCCCCCTGGGGGCGCATGGTATGGCTACACCTTC.

The J gene is TRBJ2-1, the V gene TRBV27; no definite D call. Germline-derived CDR1 and CDR2 are MNHEY and SMNVEV (reference sequence). The CDR3 loop spans 13 amino acids. Trimming took off 0 bases at V and 9 bases at J, with 9 bases between the two ends. The chain's CDR3 is CASSLSLLSEQFF. The CDR3 DNA follows: TGTGCCAGCAGTTTATCGCTGCTAAGTGAGCAGTTCTTC.

This clonotype was detected a few times. V usage is TRBV15 and J usage is TRBJ2-1; 9 positions match TRBD1. This CDR3 region has 15 residues. The germline gives CDR1 LNHNV, CDR2 YYDKDF (reference sequence). The V and J ends lost 3 bases and 2 bases, in that order; junction bases with no gene match: 2. CDR3 protein: CATSSGTGPYNEQFF. DNA for the CDR3: TGTGCCACCAGCAGTGGGACAGGGCCCTACAATGAGCAGTTCTTC.

The chain carries TRBV12-3 or TRBV12-4 and TRBJ2-3; no clear D gene. This CDR3 contains 13 residues. Trimming pared 6 bases from V and 7 bases from J, leaving 14 bases between. As DNA, the CDR3 is TGTGCCAGCAGCCCGGTGGCTTACAATACGCAGTATTTT. Its protein product is CASSPVAYNTQYF.

CDR3 coding DNA: TGTGCCAGCAGCAATCACCCCGGGACGGGTGGGCAGTTCTTC. The encoded protein is CASSNHPGTGGQFF. The chain links TRBV7-3 to TRBJ2-1, with D perhaps being TRBD1 or TRBD2 (5 bases each). CDR1 and CDR2 from the germline V gene are SGHTA and FQGTGA. The ends were cut back, 5 bases at V and 12 bases at J, with 20 bases in the middle. This CDR3 spans 14 amino acids.

This clonotype was observed a few times. The chain joins TRBV2 to TRBJ2-1; D uncertain. CDR1 is SNHLY and CDR2 is FYNNEI in the germline V gene. The V end lost 7 bases, the J end lost 6 bases, and 7 bases lay between the germline ends. The CDR3 is 11 amino acids. CDR3 loop: CASKWFNEQFF. CDR3 in DNA: TGTGCCAGCAAATGGTTCAATGAGCAGTTCTTC.

The sample holds a few counts of this clonotype. This CDR3 is CASNPDATYEQYF. The DNA for the CDR3 is TGTGCCAGCAATCCGGACGCAACCTACGAGCAGTACTTC. This sequence joins TRBV6-1 and TRBJ2-7; D call uncertain. The CDR3 runs 13 residues. V lost 7 bases, J lost 2 bases, and 12 bases lay in between. Germline values: CDR1 MNHNS, CDR2 SASEGT.

This clonotype was observed at least ten times. The chain combines TRBV7-2 with TRBJ1-1, with D possibly being TRBD1 (6 bases). The germline CDR1 and CDR2 sequences are SGHTA and FQGNSA. This CDR3 spans 13 amino acids. V dropped 5 bases and J dropped 8 bases, with 15 bases sitting between them. The CDR3 DNA sequence: TGTGCCAGCAGCCCCCGCCCCACAGGGGAAGCTTTCTTT. Translation gives CASSPRPTGEAFF.

The chain is built from TRBV20-1 and TRBJ2-3; 8 positions agree with TRBD2. V shed 6 bases and J 4 bases; nucleotides not matched to a gene: 9. This CDR3 region has 14 residues. The germline V gene encodes CDR1 DFQATT and CDR2 SNEGSKA (reference sequence). CDR3 sequence reads: CSATGLVDSDTQYF. The CDR3 DNA reads as TGCAGTGCCACGGGACTAGTCGATTCAGATACGCAGTATTTT.

The chain's CDR3 is CASSYSARDTQYF. In DNA, the CDR3 is TGTGCCAGCAGTTACTCGGCCCGGGATACGCAGTATTTT. The gene calls are TRBV6-5 and TRBJ2-3; no clear D gene. Trimming stripped 0 bases from V and 6 bases from J, with 7 bases between. The CDR3 consists of 13 residues. Germline CDR1 and CDR2: MNHEY and SVGAGI.

The gene calls are TRBV28 and TRBJ2-5; 10 nucleotides align to TRBD1. The CDR3 is 13 residues long. Trimming at V came to 6 bases and at J to 9 bases, leaving 7 bases not matched to a gene. Germline CDR1 MDHEN, CDR2 SYDVKM. This CDR3 is CASRGTGAAAQYF. Written as DNA, the CDR3 is TGTGCCAGCAGGGGGACAGGGGCGGCGGCCCAGTACTTC.

V gene TRBV7-9 combines with J gene TRBJ2-1, with 7 bases fitting TRBD1. This CDR3 is 16 amino acids long. The V gene's germline CDR1 is SEHNR and CDR2 FQNEAQ (reference sequence). J lost 2 bases, V lost 4 bases, and 8 bases had no gene match. Written as DNA, the CDR3 is TGTGCCAGCAGCTCCTCCCGGGACAGCCCCTACAATGAGCAGTTCTTC. This encodes CASSSSRDSPYNEQFF. Full variable domain (rest looked up from reference TRBV7-9 and TRBJ2-1): DTGVSQNPRHKITKRGQNVTFRCDPISEHNRLYWYRQTLGQGPEFLTYFQNEAQLEKSRLLSDRFSAERPKGSFSTLEIQRTEQGDSAMYLCASSSSRDSPYNEQFFGPGTRLTVL.

This CDR3 reads CASSLEPDRGLLRSTGELFF. Written as DNA, the CDR3 is TGCGCCAGCAGCTTGGAGCCGGACAGGGGGCTATTAAGGAGCACCGGGGAGCTGTTTTTT. This chain connects TRBV5-1 to TRBJ2-2; 11 bases agree with TRBD1. The CDR3 is 20 amino acids. The V and J ends lost 0 bases and 4 bases, in that order; junction bases with no gene match: 14. CDR1 is SGHRS, CDR2 YFSETQ, per germline. Looking up the rest from reference TRBV5-1 and TRBJ2-2 gives the full variable domain: KAGVTQTPRYLIKTRGQQVTLSCSPISGHRSVSWYQQTPGQGLQFLFEYFSETQRNKGNFPGRFSGRQFSNSRSEMNVSTLELGDSALYLCASSLEPDRGLLRSTGELFFGEGSRLTVL.

The table lists this clonotype with a few counts. V and J are TRBV15 and TRBJ2-7; a possible D gene is TRBD1 (6 bases). Germline-derived CDR1 and CDR2 are LNHNV and YYDKDF (reference sequence). V was cut by 5 bases and J by 3 bases, with 11 bases left in between. The CDR3 consists of 13 residues. The CDR3 sequence is CATSPGTSYEQYF. The CDR3 region has the DNA TGTGCCACCAGCCCCGGGACAAGCTACGAGCAGTACTTC.

This clonotype was detected ten times or more. This rearrangement joins TRBV5-6 to TRBJ1-6; a weak D match, TRBD1 (6 bases). CDR3 length: 14 amino acids. With 4 bases removed from V and 4 bases from J, the gap between germline ends came to 9 bases. Germline V lookup: CDR1 SGHDT, CDR2 YYEEEE. The CDR3 spells CASSIRGYNSPLHF. In nucleotides, the CDR3 is TGTGCCAGCAGCATTAGGGGGTATAATTCACCCCTCCACTTT.

The sample holds a few counts of this clonotype. CDR3 nucleotide sequence: TGTGCCAGCAGCGGACTCGTGGGACAGGGGCCGCACGAGCAGTACTTC. The encoded protein is CASSGLVGQGPHEQYF. The J gene is TRBJ2-7, the V gene TRBV7-9, with 10 positions matching TRBD1. The V and J ends lost 5 bases and 5 bases, in that order; junction bases with no gene match: 12. Germline V gene lookup returns CDR1 SEHNR and CDR2 FQNEAQ (reference sequence). This CDR3 has 16 residues.

The sample holds a few counts of this clonotype. The chain is built from TRBV11-2 and TRBJ1-1; 7 positions match TRBD1. CDR1 and CDR2 from the germline V gene are SGHAT and FQNNGV. The CDR3 length is 17 residues. V lost 0 bases to trimming and J lost 10 bases; unmatched junction nucleotides: 17. CDR3 nucleotides: TGTGCCAGCAGCTTAGACAACAATATGACAGGGACGCCTCGAGCTTTCTTT. It is translated as CASSLDNNMTGTPRAFF.

The chain is built from TRBV6-4 and TRBJ1-2; TRBD1 aligns across 7 bases. Per the germline V gene, CDR1 is MRHNA and CDR2 is SNTAGT. Trimming took 5 bases from V and 4 from J; bases not matched to a gene: 19. The CDR3 contains 18 residues. The CDR3 DNA reads as TGTGCCAGCAGTAACTTCCGACAGGGCCGAGGTTGGATCTATGGCTACACCTTC. This codes for CASSNFRQGRGWIYGYTF.

The chain links TRBV19 to TRBJ2-1; TRBD2 matches 7 bases. Germline loops: CDR1 LNHDA, CDR2 SQIVND (reference sequence). The CDR3 spans 15 residues. With V trimmed by 4 bases and J by 5 bases, 8 bases remained unmatched. The CDR3: CASSTGLGLNNEQFF. CDR3 DNA: TGTGCCAGTAGTACCGGACTAGGCCTGAACAATGAGCAGTTCTTC.

The rearrangement joins TRBV27 to TRBJ2-1; 9 bases are shared with TRBD2. The CDR3 runs to 13 residues. Trimming cost V 6 bases and J 6 bases; bases outside gene matches: 3. CDR1 MNHEY and CDR2 SMNVEV come from the germline V gene (reference sequence). The CDR3 nucleotides read TGTGCCAGCAGCTGGACTAGCGTCAATGAGCAGTTCTTC. Protein: CASSWTSVNEQFF.

The chain joins TRBV12-5 to TRBJ1-5; 9 bases fit TRBD1. Trimming took 0 bases from V and 2 from J; bases not matched to a gene: 11. Germline CDR1 reads LGHNT; CDR2 reads FRNRAP. CDR3 length: 19 residues. The DNA of the CDR3 is TGTGCTAGTGGTTTGGTACCCGGGACAGGGTTTATGGGCAATCAGCCCCAGCATTTT. Translation: CASGLVPGTGFMGNQPQHF.

The chain combines TRBV27 with TRBJ2-1; no firm D call. The CDR3 has 16 residues. V dropped 0 bases and J dropped 5 bases, with 14 bases sitting between them. CDR1 and CDR2 (germline): MNHEY, SMNVEV (reference sequence). The CDR3 region has the DNA TGTGCCAGCAGTTTATCGTGGAAGAAAAAGGACAATGAGCAGTTCTTC. Translation gives CASSLSWKKKDNEQFF.

The chain links TRBV3-1 to TRBJ2-5; the match to TRBD2 covers 9 bases. The CDR3 runs to 14 residues. Losses at the gene ends were 8 bases for V and 5 bases for J; bases not matched to a gene: 9. Germline loops: CDR1 LGHDT, CDR2 YNNKEL (reference sequence). The CDR3 region has the DNA TGTGCCAGCTCTCGCGGGGGGGCCTGGGAGACCCAGTACTTC. This sequence encodes CASSRGGAWETQYF.

Comment on this clonotype: This sequence may be a read error, since a much larger clone differs from it by one base. The rearrangement joins TRBV6-5 to TRBJ2-1, with D possibly matching TRBD2 (5 bases). The CDR3 spans 13 residues. CDR1 MNHEY and CDR2 SVGAGI come from the germline V gene. Trimming removed 5 bases from V and 5 bases from J, with 10 bases in between. The chain's CDR3 is CASSGLSDNEQFF. The CDR3 DNA sequence: TGTGCCAGCAGTGGACTGTCCGACAATGAGCAGTTCTTC.